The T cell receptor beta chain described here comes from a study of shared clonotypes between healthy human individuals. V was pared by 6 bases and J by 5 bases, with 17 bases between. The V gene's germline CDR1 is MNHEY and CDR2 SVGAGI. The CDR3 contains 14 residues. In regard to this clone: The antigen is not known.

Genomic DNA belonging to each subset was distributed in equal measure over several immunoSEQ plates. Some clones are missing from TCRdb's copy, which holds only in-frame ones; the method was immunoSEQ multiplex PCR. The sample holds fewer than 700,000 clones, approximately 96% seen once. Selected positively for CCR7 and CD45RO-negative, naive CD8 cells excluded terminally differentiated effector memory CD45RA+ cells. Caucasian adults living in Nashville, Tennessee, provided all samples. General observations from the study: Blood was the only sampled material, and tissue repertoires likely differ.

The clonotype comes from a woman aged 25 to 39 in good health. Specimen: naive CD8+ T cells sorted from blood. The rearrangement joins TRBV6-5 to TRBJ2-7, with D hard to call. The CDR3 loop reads CASSPPLSSHEQYF. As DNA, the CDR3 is TGTGCCAGCAGCCCTCCGCTTTCGAGCCACGAGCAGTACTTC.